The rows below give T cell receptor beta chains drawn from one sample of a study of T cells in Graves' hyperthyroidism and ophthalmopathy. TCRdb called the multiplex PCR reads again in MiXCR, with one record for every CDR3 protein. This sample has around 610,000 distinct CDR3 sequences, with 14% to 15% found just once. The sequenced material came from blood. These receptors were obtained from a woman in her thirties or forties with Graves' ophthalmopathy. Both conserved end residues are part of each CDR3. D genes are given only for firm matches. For some rows the clone size is stated as once, few or many, or as a class when expanded; others skip it.

V: TRBV6-4
D: -
J: TRBJ2-2
size: many
CDR3: CASSDSEGGELFF
DNA: TGTGCCAGCAGTGACTCGGAGGGCGGGGAGCTGTTTTTT

V: TRBV5-1
D: -
J: TRBJ1-2
size: many
CDR3: CASTSGTPNYGYTF
DNA: TGCGCCAGCACGTCGGGCACTCCTAACTATGGCTACACCTTC

V: TRBV4-1
D: -
J: TRBJ2-5
size: -
CDR3: CASSQDGAVGTQYF
DNA: TGCGCCAGCAGCCAAGATGGGGCAGTCGGGACCCAGTACTTC

V: TRBV30
D: -
J: TRBJ2-2
size: few
CDR3: CAWTRGGTGELFF
DNA: TGTGCCTGGACGAGAGGGGGCACCGGGGAGCTGTTTTTT

V: TRBV19
D: -
J: TRBJ2-2
size: few
CDR3: CASIHLDRGITGELFF
DNA: TGTGCCAGTATCCACCTGGATAGGGGAATAACCGGGGAGCTGTTTTTT

V: TRBV11-1
D: TRBD2
J: TRBJ2-7
size: many
CDR3: CASSQIAGGAEQYF
DNA: TGTGCCAGCAGCCAAATAGCGGGAGGAGCCGAGCAGTACTTC

V: TRBV19
D: TRBD1
J: TRBJ1-5
size: many
CDR3: CASNLDPDREARKHQPQHF
DNA: TGTGCCAGTAACCTGGATCCGGACAGGGAAGCGCGGAAGCATCAGCCCCAGCATTTT

V: TRBV15
D: TRBD2
J: TRBJ2-7
size: -
CDR3: CATSRGTSGRASNEQYF
DNA: TGTGCCACCAGCAGAGGGACTAGCGGGAGGGCCTCCAACGAGCAGTACTTC

V: TRBV12-3/TRBV12-4
D: TRBD2
J: TRBJ2-7
size: many
CDR3: CASSLLGLALSEQYF
DNA: TGTGCCAGCAGTTTATTGGGACTAGCCCTATCCGAGCAGTACTTC

V: TRBV12-3/TRBV12-4
D: -
J: TRBJ2-7
size: -
CDR3: CASTKGGGLSYEQYF
DNA: TGTGCCAGCACCAAGGGCGGGGGCCTCTCCTACGAGCAGTACTTC

V: TRBV18
D: TRBD2
J: TRBJ2-7
size: -
CDR3: CASSPTSATSYEQYF
DNA: TGTGCCAGCTCACCGACTAGCGCGACCTCCTACGAGCAGTACTTC

V: TRBV28
D: TRBD1
J: TRBJ1-1
size: many
CDR3: CASSTRGQAMNTEAFF
DNA: TGTGCCAGCAGTACTCGTGGACAGGCCATGAACACTGAAGCTTTCTTT

V: TRBV6-2/TRBV6-3
D: TRBD1
J: TRBJ2-7
size: many
CDR3: CASSIPGQGSEQYF
DNA: TGTGCCAGCAGTATTCCGGGACAGGGGTCCGAGCAGTACTTC

V: TRBV28
D: -
J: TRBJ2-5
size: many
CDR3: CASSFDPGLRNQETQYF
DNA: TGTGCCAGCAGTTTCGATCCGGGACTGCGGAACCAAGAGACCCAGTACTTC

V: TRBV20-1
D: TRBD2
J: TRBJ2-2
size: many
CDR3: CSARPSGRRTGELFF
DNA: TGCAGTGCTAGACCTAGCGGGAGACGAACCGGGGAGCTGTTTTTT

V: TRBV11-1
D: -
J: TRBJ2-2
size: few
CDR3: CASSPQYGGSGELFF
DNA: TGTGCCAGCAGCCCCCAATATGGGGGATCCGGGGAGCTGTTTTTT

V: TRBV6-1
D: -
J: TRBJ1-5
size: many
CDR3: CASSVLGGGYSNQPQHF
DNA: TGTGCCAGCAGTGTTCTTGGGGGGGGATATAGCAATCAGCCCCAGCATTTT

V: TRBV19
D: TRBD1
J: TRBJ2-5
size: -
CDR3: CASTDHGTGILALQETQYF
DNA: TGTGCCAGTACGGATCACGGGACAGGGATTTTAGCGCTCCAAGAGACCCAGTACTTC

V: TRBV6-2/TRBV6-3
D: TRBD1
J: TRBJ1-3
size: -
CDR3: CASSSTSGTGGNTIYF
DNA: TGTGCCAGCAGTTCTACTTCCGGGACAGGAGGAAACACCATATATTTT

V: TRBV28
D: -
J: TRBJ2-7
size: many
CDR3: CASRQFSYEQYF
DNA: TGTGCCAGTCGACAGTTTTCCTACGAGCAGTACTTC